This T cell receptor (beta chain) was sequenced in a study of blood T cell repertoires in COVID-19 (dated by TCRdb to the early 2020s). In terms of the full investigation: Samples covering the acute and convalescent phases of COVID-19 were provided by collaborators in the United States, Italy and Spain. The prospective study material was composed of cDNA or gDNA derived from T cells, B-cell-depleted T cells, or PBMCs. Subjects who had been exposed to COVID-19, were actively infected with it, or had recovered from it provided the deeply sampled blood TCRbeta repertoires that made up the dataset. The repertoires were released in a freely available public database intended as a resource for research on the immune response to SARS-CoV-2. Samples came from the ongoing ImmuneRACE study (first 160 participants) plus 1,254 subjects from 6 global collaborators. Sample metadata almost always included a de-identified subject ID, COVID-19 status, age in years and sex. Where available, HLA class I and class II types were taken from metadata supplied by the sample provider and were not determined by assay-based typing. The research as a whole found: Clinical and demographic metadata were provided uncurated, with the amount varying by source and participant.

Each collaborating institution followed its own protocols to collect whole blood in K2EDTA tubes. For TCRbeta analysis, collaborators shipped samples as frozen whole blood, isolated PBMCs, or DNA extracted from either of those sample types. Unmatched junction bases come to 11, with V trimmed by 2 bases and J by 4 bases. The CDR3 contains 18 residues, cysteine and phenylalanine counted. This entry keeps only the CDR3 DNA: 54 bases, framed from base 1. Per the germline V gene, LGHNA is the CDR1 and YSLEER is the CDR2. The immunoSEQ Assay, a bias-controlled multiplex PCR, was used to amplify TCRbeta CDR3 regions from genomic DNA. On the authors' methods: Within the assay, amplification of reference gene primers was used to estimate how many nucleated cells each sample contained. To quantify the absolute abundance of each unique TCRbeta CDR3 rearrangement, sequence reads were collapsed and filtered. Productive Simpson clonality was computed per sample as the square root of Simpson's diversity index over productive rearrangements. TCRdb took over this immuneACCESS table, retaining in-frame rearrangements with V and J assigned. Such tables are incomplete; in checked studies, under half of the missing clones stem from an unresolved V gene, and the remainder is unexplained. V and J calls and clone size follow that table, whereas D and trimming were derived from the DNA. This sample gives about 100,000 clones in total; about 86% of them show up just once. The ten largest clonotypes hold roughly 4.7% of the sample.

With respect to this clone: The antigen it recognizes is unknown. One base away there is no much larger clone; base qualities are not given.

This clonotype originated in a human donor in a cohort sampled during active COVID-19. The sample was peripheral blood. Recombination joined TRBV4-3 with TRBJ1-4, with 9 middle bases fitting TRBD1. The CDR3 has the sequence CASSQTPQGAGFNEKLFF. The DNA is TGCGCCAGCAGCCAAACCCCACAGGGGGCAGGGTTTAATGAAAAACTGTTTTTT.